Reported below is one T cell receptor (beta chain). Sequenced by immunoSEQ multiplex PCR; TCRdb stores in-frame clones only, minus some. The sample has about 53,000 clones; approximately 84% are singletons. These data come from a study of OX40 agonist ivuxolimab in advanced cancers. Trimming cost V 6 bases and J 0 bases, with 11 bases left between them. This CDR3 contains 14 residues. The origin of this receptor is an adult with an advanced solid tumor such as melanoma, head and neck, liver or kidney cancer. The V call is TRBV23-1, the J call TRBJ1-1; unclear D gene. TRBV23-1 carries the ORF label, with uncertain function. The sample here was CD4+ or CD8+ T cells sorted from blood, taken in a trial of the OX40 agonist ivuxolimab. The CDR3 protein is CASRTPPLNTEAFF. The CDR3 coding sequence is TGCGCCAGCAGAACACCCCCCTTGAACACTGAAGCTTTCTTT.